This TCR beta chain appears in the sequencing data of a study of CD8 T cells in ankylosing spondylitis. Study results and limitations: Those disease-linked clones were CD8+; they were also relatively rare in peripheral blood.

V was trimmed by 3 bases and J by 5 bases, leaving 4 bases between them. Per the germline V gene, CDR1 is DFQATT and CDR2 is SNEGSKA (reference sequence). The CDR3 consists of 11 residues. TCRdb reanalysed the 5' RACE reads using MiXCR and keeps one entry per CDR3 protein. The table lists 150,000 to 200,000 distinct CDR3 sequences, roughly 12% of them singletons. In this sample, this clonotype turned up a few times. The antigen is not known. Sequencing used blood, either unsorted or a sorted T cell fraction (not recorded which). J is TRBJ2-2 and V is TRBV20-1; D is ambiguous. The TCR sequence derives from a male donor with ankylosing spondylitis or in good health (not recorded which). CDR3 loop: CSARRTGELFF. CDR3 DNA: TGCAGTGCTAGGCGTACCGGGGAGCTGTTTTTT.